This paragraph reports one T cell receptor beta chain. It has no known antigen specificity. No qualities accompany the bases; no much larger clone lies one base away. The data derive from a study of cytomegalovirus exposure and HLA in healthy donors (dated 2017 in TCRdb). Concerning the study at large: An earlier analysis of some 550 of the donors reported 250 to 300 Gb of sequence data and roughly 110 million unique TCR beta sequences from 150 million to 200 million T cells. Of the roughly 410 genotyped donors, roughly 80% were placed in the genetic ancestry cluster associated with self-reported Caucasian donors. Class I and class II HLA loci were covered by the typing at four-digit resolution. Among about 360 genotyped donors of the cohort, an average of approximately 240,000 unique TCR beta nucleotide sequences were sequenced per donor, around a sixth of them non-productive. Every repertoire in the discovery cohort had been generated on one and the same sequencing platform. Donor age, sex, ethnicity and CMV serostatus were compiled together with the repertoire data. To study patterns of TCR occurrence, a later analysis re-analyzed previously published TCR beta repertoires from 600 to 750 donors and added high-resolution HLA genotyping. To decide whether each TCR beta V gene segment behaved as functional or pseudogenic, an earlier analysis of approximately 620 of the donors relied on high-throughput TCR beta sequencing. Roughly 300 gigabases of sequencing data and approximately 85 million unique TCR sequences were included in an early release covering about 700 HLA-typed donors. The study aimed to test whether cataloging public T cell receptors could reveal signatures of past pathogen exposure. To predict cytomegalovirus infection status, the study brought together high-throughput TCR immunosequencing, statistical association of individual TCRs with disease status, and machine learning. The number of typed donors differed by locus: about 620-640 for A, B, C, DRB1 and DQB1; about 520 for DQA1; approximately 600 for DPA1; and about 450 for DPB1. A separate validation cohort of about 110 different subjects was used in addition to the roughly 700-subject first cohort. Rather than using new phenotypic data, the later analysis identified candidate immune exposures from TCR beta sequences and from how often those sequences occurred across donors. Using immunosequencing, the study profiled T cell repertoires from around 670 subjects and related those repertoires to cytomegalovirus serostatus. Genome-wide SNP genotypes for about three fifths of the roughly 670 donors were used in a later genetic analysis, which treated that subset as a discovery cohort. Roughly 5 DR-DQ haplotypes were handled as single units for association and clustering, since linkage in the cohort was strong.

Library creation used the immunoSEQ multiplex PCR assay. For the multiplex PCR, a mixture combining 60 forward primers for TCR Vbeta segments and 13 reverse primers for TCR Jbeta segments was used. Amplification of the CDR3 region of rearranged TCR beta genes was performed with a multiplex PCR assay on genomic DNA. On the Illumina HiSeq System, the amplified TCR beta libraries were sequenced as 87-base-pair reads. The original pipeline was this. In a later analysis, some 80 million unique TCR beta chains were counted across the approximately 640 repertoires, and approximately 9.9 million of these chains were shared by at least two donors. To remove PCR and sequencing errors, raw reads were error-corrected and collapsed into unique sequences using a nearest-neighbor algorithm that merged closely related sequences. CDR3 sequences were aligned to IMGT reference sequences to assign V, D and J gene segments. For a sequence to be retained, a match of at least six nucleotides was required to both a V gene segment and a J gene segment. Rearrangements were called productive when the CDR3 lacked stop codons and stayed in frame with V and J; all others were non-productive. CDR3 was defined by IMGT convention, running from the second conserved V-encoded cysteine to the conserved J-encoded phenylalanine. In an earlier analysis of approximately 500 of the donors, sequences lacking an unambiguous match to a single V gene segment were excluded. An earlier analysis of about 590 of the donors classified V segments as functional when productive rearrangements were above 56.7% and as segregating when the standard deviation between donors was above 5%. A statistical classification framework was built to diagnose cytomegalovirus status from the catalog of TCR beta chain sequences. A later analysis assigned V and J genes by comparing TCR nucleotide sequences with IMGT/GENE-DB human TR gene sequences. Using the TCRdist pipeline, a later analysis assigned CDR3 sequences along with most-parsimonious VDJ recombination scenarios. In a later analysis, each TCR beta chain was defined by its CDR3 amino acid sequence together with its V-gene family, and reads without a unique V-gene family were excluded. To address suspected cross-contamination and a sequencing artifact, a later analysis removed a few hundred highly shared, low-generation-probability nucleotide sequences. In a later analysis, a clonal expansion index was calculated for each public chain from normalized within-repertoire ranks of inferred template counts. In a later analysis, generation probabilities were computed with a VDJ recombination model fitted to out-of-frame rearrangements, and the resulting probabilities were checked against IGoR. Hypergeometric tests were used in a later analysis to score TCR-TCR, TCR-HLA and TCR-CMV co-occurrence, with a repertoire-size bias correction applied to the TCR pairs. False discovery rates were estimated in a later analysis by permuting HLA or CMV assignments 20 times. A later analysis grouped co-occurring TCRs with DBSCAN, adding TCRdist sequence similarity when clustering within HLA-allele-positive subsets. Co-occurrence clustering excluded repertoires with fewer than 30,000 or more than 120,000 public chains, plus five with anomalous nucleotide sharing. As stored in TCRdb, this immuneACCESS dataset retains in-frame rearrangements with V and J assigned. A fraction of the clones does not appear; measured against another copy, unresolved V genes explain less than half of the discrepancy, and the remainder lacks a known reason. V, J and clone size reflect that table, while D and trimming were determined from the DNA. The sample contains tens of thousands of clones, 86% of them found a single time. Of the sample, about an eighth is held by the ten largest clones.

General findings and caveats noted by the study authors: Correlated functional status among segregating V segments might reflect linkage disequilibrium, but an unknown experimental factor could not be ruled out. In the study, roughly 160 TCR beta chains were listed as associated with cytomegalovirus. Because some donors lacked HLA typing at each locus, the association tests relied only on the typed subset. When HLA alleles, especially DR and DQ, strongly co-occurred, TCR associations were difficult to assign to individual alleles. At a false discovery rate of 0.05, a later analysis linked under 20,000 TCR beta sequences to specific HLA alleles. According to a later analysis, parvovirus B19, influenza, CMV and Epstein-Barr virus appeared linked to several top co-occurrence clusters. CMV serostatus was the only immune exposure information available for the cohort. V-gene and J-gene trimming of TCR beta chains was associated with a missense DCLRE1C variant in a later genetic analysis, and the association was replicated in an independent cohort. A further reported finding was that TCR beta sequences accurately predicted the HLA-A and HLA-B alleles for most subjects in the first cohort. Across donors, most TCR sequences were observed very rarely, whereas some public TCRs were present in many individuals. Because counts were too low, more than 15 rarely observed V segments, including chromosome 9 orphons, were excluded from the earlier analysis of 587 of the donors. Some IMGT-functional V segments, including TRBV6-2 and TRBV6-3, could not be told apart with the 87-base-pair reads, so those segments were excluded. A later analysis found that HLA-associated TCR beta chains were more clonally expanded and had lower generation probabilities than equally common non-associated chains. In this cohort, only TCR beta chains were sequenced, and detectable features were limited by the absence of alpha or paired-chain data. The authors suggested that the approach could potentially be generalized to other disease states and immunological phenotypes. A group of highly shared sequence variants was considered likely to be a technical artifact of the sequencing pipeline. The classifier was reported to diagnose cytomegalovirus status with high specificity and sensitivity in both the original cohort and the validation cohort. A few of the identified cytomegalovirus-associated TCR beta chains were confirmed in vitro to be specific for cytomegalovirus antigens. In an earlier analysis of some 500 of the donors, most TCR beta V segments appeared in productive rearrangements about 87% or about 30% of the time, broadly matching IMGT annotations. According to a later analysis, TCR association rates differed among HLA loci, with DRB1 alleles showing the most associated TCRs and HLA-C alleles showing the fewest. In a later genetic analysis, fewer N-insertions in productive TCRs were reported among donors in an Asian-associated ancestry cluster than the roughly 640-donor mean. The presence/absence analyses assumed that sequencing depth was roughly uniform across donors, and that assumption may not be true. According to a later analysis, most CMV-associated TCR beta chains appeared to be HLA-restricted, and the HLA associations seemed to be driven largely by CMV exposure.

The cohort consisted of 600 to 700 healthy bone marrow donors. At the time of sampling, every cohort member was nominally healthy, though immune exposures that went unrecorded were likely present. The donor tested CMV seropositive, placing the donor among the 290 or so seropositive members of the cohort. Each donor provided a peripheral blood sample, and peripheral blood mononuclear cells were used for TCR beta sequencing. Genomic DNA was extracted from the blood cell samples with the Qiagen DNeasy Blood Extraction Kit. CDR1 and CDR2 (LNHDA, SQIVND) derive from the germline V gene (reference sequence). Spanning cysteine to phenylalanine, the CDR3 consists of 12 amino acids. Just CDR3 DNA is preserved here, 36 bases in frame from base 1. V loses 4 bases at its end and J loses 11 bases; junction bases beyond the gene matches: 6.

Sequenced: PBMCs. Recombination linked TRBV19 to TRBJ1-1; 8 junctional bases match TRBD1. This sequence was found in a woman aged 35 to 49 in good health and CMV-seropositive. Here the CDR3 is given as CASSTLDRVAFF. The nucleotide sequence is TGTGCCAGTAGTACCTTGGACAGGGTCGCTTTCTTT.